This TCR beta chain was recovered during a study of cytomegalovirus exposure and HLA in healthy donors. Broader study findings: Among the CMV-associated chains, three were confirmed in vitro as specific for CMV antigens.

Method: immunoSEQ multiplex PCR; TCRdb's copy keeps in-frame clones and lacks some. The sample lists some 150,000 clones; approximately 90% were seen once. Germline lookup yields CDR1 SGHKS and CDR2 YYEKEE (reference sequence). Trimming removed 1 base from V and 0 bases from J, with 16 bases in between. The CDR3 covers 17 residues. Comment on this clone: Its target is unknown.

The sample comprised PBMCs. The V gene is TRBV5-5, the J gene TRBJ1-1; D uncertain. The origin of this receptor is a man younger than 35 in good health and CMV-seronegative. CDR3 region: CASSLFAVEMMNTEAFF. For the CDR3, the DNA is TGTGCCAGCAGCTTGTTCGCGGTCGAGATGATGAACACTGAAGCTTTCTTT.